These T cell receptor beta chains were read from a single sample in a study of T-cell reconstitution after alpha-beta-depleted transplantation in children. TCRdb recomputed calls from the PCR reads with MiXCR, one row per CDR3 protein. The sample has around 250,000 distinct CDR3 sequences, roughly 26% seen once. Sequencing used PBMCs, obtained before TCRalphabeta/CD19-depleted stem cell transplant. The source is a girl between 2 and 10 years old with Fanconi anemia, due to receive a stem cell transplant. Each CDR3 is given with its conserved first and last residue. A D gene is named only where the DNA matches it firmly.

TRBD2 | TRBJ2-7 | TRBV12-3/TRBV12-4 | CASSPGLAAYEQYF
TRBD1 | TRBJ2-7 | TRBV29-1 | CSVGDSWGYEQYF
NA | TRBJ2-5 | TRBV7-3 | CASSSSGAGETQYF
NA | TRBJ2-2 | TRBV24-1 | CATPTATGELFF
NA | TRBJ1-1 | TRBV6-5 | CASSPTGFAEAFF
NA | TRBJ2-7 | TRBV20-1 | CSAPRISSYEQYF
TRBD1 | TRBJ2-5 | TRBV6-1 | CASGRTGDSYQETQYF
NA | TRBJ2-1 | TRBV19 | CASSLGPLGNEQFF
TRBD1 | TRBJ1-4 | TRBV6-5 | CASSYPSTGGREKLFF
TRBD2 | TRBJ2-3 | TRBV4-2 | CASSQEGLAGGQYF
NA | TRBJ2-1 | TRBV29-1 | CSVEDPKSGLDNEQFF
NA | TRBJ2-7 | TRBV20-1 | CSARGVGQGIYEQYF
NA | TRBJ2-5 | TRBV12-3/TRBV12-4 | CASSFLGSETQYF
TRBD2 | TRBJ2-5 | TRBV20-1 | CSASVAGRETQYF
NA | TRBJ2-1 | TRBV29-1 | CSVKGVRGDYEQFF